The 27 T cell receptor beta chains reported below all come from one sample, sequenced in a study of blood T cell repertoires in COVID-19. Sequencing was performed with immunoSEQ multiplex PCR; in TCRdb, only in-frame clones are kept and a portion is missing. This table has approximately 200,000 clones, around 80% appearing once. Sequences were obtained from peripheral blood. The receptors here all came from a woman over 75 with acute or convalescent COVID-19.

The rearrangement uses TRBV4-2 and TRBJ1-3; tentative D call: TRBD1 (5 bases). Between the trimmed V and J ends, which lost 0 bases and 4 bases, there was a span of 10 bases. From germline, CDR1 is LGHNA and CDR2 YNFKEQ. This CDR3 region has 15 residues. CDR3 nucleotides: TGTGCCAGCAGCCAAGAGGGGCGCAGGGGAAACACCATATATTTT. Protein product: CASSQEGRRGNTIYF.

The table lists this clone with a count of one. This sequence joins TRBV19 and TRBJ2-7, with 11 nucleotides matching TRBD2. This CDR3 has 16 amino acids. After removal of 4 bases from V and 3 bases from J, the junction contained 8 bases not matched to a gene. CDR1 LNHDA and CDR2 SQIVND come from the germline V gene (reference sequence). In DNA form, the CDR3 reads TGTGCCAGTAGTAGATCTCCGGGACTAGCGGTCTACGAGCAGTACTTC. Its translation: CASSRSPGLAVYEQYF.

The chain uses TRBV12-3 or TRBV12-4 and TRBJ1-6; D unclear. CDR3 length: 13 residues. With 4 bases removed from V and 4 bases from J, the gap between germline ends came to 5 bases. CDR3: CASSSGYNSPLHF. In DNA, the CDR3 is TGTGCCAGCAGTTCAGGTTATAATTCACCCCTCCACTTT.

This chain links TRBV24-1 with TRBJ1-5; D is uncertain. V was cut by 3 bases and J by 6 bases, with 8 bases left in between. CDR1 and CDR2 (germline): KGHDR, SFDVKD. This CDR3 comprises 13 residues. CDR3 amino acids: CATSDRGIQPQHF. The CDR3 nucleotides read TGTGCCACCAGTGATAGAGGGATTCAGCCCCAGCATTTT.

The genes are TRBV9 and TRBJ1-2; 8 bases fit TRBD1. Trimming cost V 0 bases and J 1 base; bases outside gene matches: 2. Germline values: CDR1 SGDLS, CDR2 YYNGEE. This CDR3 is built from 15 residues. The CDR3 region is CASSVAGGFNYGYTF. CDR3 bases: TGTGCCAGCAGCGTAGCAGGGGGCTTTAACTATGGCTACACCTTC.

The chain joins TRBV3-1 (or the pseudogene TRBV3-2) to TRBJ1-6, with 8 nucleotides matching TRBD1. CDR3 length: 14 residues. Germline V gene sequence: CDR1 LGHDT, CDR2 YNNKEL (reference sequence). The junction had 0 bases not matched to a gene; V was cut back by 0 bases and J by 8 bases. Written as DNA, the CDR3 is TGTGCCAGCAGCCAAGAACAGGGGGATTCACCCCTCCACTTT. Amino acid sequence: CASSQEQGDSPLHF.

This chain links TRBV25-1 with TRBJ2-3; 7 bases agree with TRBD2. The CDR3 has 15 residues. The germline gives CDR1 MGHDK, CDR2 SYGVNS. V was clipped by 1 base and J by 4 bases; unmatched bases: 5. The CDR3 DNA follows: TGTGCCAGCAGTGAATGGGAGGGCCTCGCAGATACGCAGTATTTT. Its protein product is CASSEWEGLADTQYF.

The rearrangement links TRBV6-6 to TRBJ2-7; perhaps TRBD1 as D (6 bases). The CDR3 contains 15 residues. CDR1 is MNHNY, CDR2 SVGAGI, per germline (reference sequence). The ends were cut back, 7 bases at V and 3 bases at J, with 19 bases in the middle. In nucleotides, the CDR3 is TGTGCCAGCACCAACAAGGGACATATTAACTACGAGCAGTACTTC. Translated, it gives CASTNKGHINYEQYF.

V and J are TRBV11-2 and TRBJ2-5; unclear D gene. Trimming took off 3 bases at V and 5 bases at J, with 4 bases between the two ends. Germline-derived CDR1 and CDR2 are SGHAT and FQNNGV. The CDR3 consists of 11 residues. The CDR3 region is CASSFYETQYF. Written as DNA, the CDR3 is TGTGCCAGCAGCTTCTACGAGACCCAGTACTTC. Based on the CDR3 plus reference TRBV11-2 and TRBJ2-5, the full variable domain is EAGVAQSPRYKIIEKRQSVAFWCNPISGHATLYWYQQILGQGPKLLIQFQNNGVVDDSQLPKDRFSAERLKGVDSTLKIQPAKLEDSAVYLCASSFYETQYFGPGTRLLVL.

The chain uses TRBV7-3 and TRBJ2-1; 8 positions agree with TRBD1. Losses at the gene ends were 5 bases for V and 6 bases for J; bases not matched to a gene: 9. Germline V gives CDR1 SGHTA, CDR2 FQGTGA. This CDR3 is 15 amino acids long. CDR3 loop: CASSHRPGTGNEQFF. In nucleotides, the CDR3 is TGTGCCAGCAGCCACCGCCCCGGGACAGGCAATGAGCAGTTCTTC.

V gene TRBV7-2 combines with J gene TRBJ2-5; D gene ambiguous. This CDR3 spans 11 amino acids. Per germline, CDR1 SGHTA and CDR2 FQGNSA. The ends were cut back, 4 bases at V and 7 bases at J, with 7 bases in the middle. The CDR3 reads CASSSDWTQYF. The DNA of the CDR3 is TGTGCCAGCAGCTCAGATTGGACCCAGTACTTC.

The chain combines TRBV7-9 with TRBJ1-1; possible D gene TRBD1, 6 bases. V lost 0 bases and J 3 bases, leaving 11 bases between the germline ends. The CDR3 loop spans 15 amino acids. Germline V gene data show CDR1 as SEHNR and CDR2 as FQNEAQ (reference sequence). The chain's CDR3 is CASSLAAGVDTEAFF. The CDR3 DNA follows: TGTGCCAGCAGCTTAGCCGCAGGGGTTGACACTGAAGCTTTCTTT.

The chain uses TRBV7-2 and TRBJ2-2; maybe TRBD2 (7 bases). The V gene's germline CDR1 is SGHTA and CDR2 FQGNSA. There are 16 residues in the CDR3. V shed 2 bases and J shed 0 bases, with 10 bases lying between them. CDR3 bases: TGTGCCAGCAGCTTAATAGGGGGGGCGAACACCGGGGAGCTGTTTTTT. This translates into CASSLIGGANTGELFF.

This rearrangement joins TRBV5-1 to TRBJ2-6; the D gene is possibly TRBD1 (6 bases). Germline CDR1 SGHRS, CDR2 YFSETQ. This CDR3 region has 15 residues. The V end was cut by 4 bases, the J end by 0 bases, with 8 bases between. The CDR3, as DNA: TGCGCCAGCAGCGGGGACAACTCTGGGGCCAACGTCCTGACTTTC. It translates to CASSGDNSGANVLTF.

The rearrangement uses TRBV28 and TRBJ1-2; a possible D gene is TRBD1 (5 bases). Germline CDR1 and CDR2: MDHEN and SYDVKM. V was pared by 6 bases and J by 6 bases, with 17 bases between. CDR3 size: 14 residues. The CDR3 DNA follows: TGTGCCAGCAGGCAGGGTATCAGTGGTCATGGCTACACCTTC. It encodes CASRQGISGHGYTF.

V gene TRBV5-1 combines with J gene TRBJ1-2; TRBD1 matches at 9 bases. There are 15 residues in the CDR3. Germline-derived CDR1 and CDR2 are SGHRS and YFSETQ. The trim removed 0 bases at V and 4 bases at J, leaving 4 bases unmatched. The CDR3 sequence: CASSLDTGGLYGYTF. As DNA, the CDR3 is TGCGCCAGCAGCTTGGATACAGGGGGCCTCTATGGCTACACCTTC.

This rearrangement joins TRBV10-3 to TRBJ2-5; 10 bases map to TRBD1. CDR1 is ENHRY, CDR2 SYGVKD, per germline. After removal of 3 bases from V and 5 bases from J, the junction contained 9 bases not matched to a gene. This CDR3 has 16 residues. The CDR3 sequence is CAISEIGQGEHETQYF. The CDR3 DNA follows: TGTGCCATCAGTGAAATAGGACAGGGGGAACACGAGACCCAGTACTTC.

The V call is TRBV5-4, the J call TRBJ2-7, with 8 bases aligning to TRBD1. The CDR3 is 16 residues long. J lost 1 base, V lost 0 bases, and 6 bases had no gene match. The V gene's germline CDR1 is SGHNT and CDR2 YYREEE (reference sequence). The DNA for the CDR3 is TGTGCCAGCAGCTTGGCGGGGACAGGTTTATCCTACGAGCAGTACTTC. This encodes CASSLAGTGLSYEQYF.

This chain links TRBV6-5 with TRBJ1-2, with TRBD1 identical over 7 bases. Trimming cost V 0 bases and J 3 bases; bases outside gene matches: 7. There are 16 residues in the CDR3. CDR1 is MNHEY and CDR2 is SVGAGI in the germline V gene. CDR3 nucleotides: TGTGCCAGCAGTTACTCTCCCACAGGGGCTTACTATGGCTACACCTTC. This sequence encodes CASSYSPTGAYYGYTF.

This clone was detected once. The J gene is TRBJ1-2, the V gene TRBV5-5; 7 bases are shared with TRBD1. The germline CDR1 and CDR2 sequences are SGHKS and YYEKEE (reference sequence). V shed 2 bases, J shed 1 base, and the junction held 2 bases outside the gene matches. This CDR3 has 14 residues. The CDR3 protein is CASSFDRVNYGYTF. DNA of the CDR3: TGTGCCAGCAGCTTTGACAGGGTTAACTATGGCTACACCTTC.

V gene TRBV11-3 combines with J gene TRBJ2-3; 8 bases match TRBD1. This CDR3 has 16 residues. V was clipped by 3 bases and J by 1 base; unmatched bases: 6. Germline CDR1 is SGHNT and CDR2 is YENEEA. The CDR3 sequence is CASSFEQGEGTDTQYF. In nucleotides, the CDR3 is TGTGCCAGCAGCTTCGAACAGGGGGAGGGCACAGATACGCAGTATTTT.

This chain uses TRBV9 with TRBJ2-3; D may be TRBD1 (6 bases). The V and J ends lost 3 bases and 2 bases respectively, with 22 bases between them. The CDR3 is made up of 18 amino acids. Looked up from germline, CDR1 is SGDLS and CDR2 is YYNGEE. Here the CDR3 DNA reads TGTGCCAGCAGCGGGAGTCTAGCCCTGGGGGCTTTCACAGATACGCAGTATTTT. Its protein is CASSGSLALGAFTDTQYF.

The J gene is TRBJ2-2, the V gene TRBV2; TRBD2 is a possible D gene (5 bases). Between the trimmed V and J ends, which lost 5 bases and 4 bases, there was a span of 8 bases. The CDR3 length is 13 residues. Germline CDR1 SNHLY, CDR2 FYNNEI. The CDR3: CASSRGTTGELFF. In DNA, the CDR3 is TGTGCCAGCAGTCGGGGTACCACCGGGGAGCTGTTTTTT.

Written as DNA, the CDR3 is TGTGCCAACCAGGGTGTCACCGGGGAGCTGTTTTTT. Protein sequence: CANQGVTGELFF. The chain couples TRBV28 to TRBJ2-2; D possibly corresponds to TRBD1 (5 bases). There are 12 residues in the CDR3. Germline V CDR1 and CDR2: MDHEN, SYDVKM. Trimming stripped 10 bases from V and 4 bases from J, with 10 bases between.

J is TRBJ1-4 and V is TRBV28, with no clear D. This CDR3 region has 16 residues. With 3 bases removed from V and 2 bases from J, the gap between germline ends came to 13 bases. Per the germline V gene, CDR1 is MDHEN and CDR2 is SYDVKM. CDR3 sequence (DNA): TGTGCCAGCAGTTTTCTTTCCGGGAATACTAATGAAAAACTGTTTTTT. It translates to CASSFLSGNTNEKLFF.

The V and J genes are TRBV7-2 and TRBJ2-1; TRBD2 agrees at 8 bases. From germline, CDR1 is SGHTA and CDR2 FQGNSA. The CDR3 has 16 amino acids. J lost 5 bases, V lost 0 bases, and 6 bases had no gene match. Here the CDR3 reads CASSLAIGGANNEQFF. The CDR3 nucleotides are TGTGCCAGCAGCTTAGCTATCGGGGGGGCCAACAATGAGCAGTTCTTC.

This sequence joins TRBV28 and TRBJ2-1; TRBD1 agrees at 7 bases. V gave up 2 bases and J gave up 15 bases; unmatched junction bases: 13. Germline assignment: CDR1 MDHEN and CDR2 SYDVKM. The CDR3 totals 14 residues. In nucleotides, the CDR3 is TGTGCCAGCAGTTTAGAAGGGGGCCCTCGTTCTGCGTTCTTC. Amino acids: CASSLEGGPRSAFF.